A single sample gave rise to the 29 T cell receptor beta chains below, sequenced in a study of T cell responses to AZD1222 COVID-19 vaccine. The method was immunoSEQ multiplex PCR; TCRdb's version includes in-frame clones alone and lacks a portion of them. This table holds tens of thousands of clones, 70% to 90% found once. Material: peripheral blood, obtained on day 0 of AZD1222 vaccination. The receptors derive from an adult in good health.

The rearrangement joins TRBV9 to TRBJ1-3; TRBD1 agrees at 7 bases. The CDR3 consists of 15 residues. J was trimmed by 2 bases and V by 2 bases; bases with no gene match: 4. Per the germline V gene, CDR1 is SGDLS and CDR2 is YYNGEE. This CDR3 reads CASSVEGAAGNTIYF. CDR3 nucleotides: TGTGCCAGCAGCGTTGAGGGGGCAGCTGGAAACACCATATATTTT.

CDR3 sequence: CASSQALQEDTQYF. The CDR3 nucleotides are TGTGCCAGCAGCCAAGCGCTCCAAGAGGATACGCAGTATTTT. J is TRBJ2-3 and V is TRBV4-2; unclear D gene. Germline assignment: CDR1 LGHNA and CDR2 YNFKEQ. V lost 1 base, J lost 6 bases, and 11 bases lay in between. CDR3 length: 14 amino acids.

This chain links TRBV11-3 with TRBJ2-1, with D unclear. The CDR3 totals 13 residues. V was shortened by 0 bases and J by 7 bases, with 7 bases between the two germline ends. Germline V gene sequence: CDR1 SGHNT, CDR2 YENEEA. This CDR3 is CASSLDTANEQFF. CDR3 coding DNA: TGTGCCAGCAGCTTAGATACAGCGAATGAGCAGTTCTTC.

This clone was detected only once. The V call is TRBV2, the J call TRBJ1-4, with TRBD1 as a possible D gene (6 bases). CDR1 SNHLY and CDR2 FYNNEI come from the germline V gene. V was pared by 1 base and J by 1 base, with 7 bases between. This CDR3 is 15 amino acids long. CDR3 nucleotides: TGTGCCAGCAGTGAAGAGGGGGGAACTAATGAAAAACTGTTTTTT. Residues: CASSEEGGTNEKLFF. Combining the CDR3 with reference TRBV2 and TRBJ1-4 gives the whole variable domain EPEVTQTPSHQVTQMGQEVILRCVPISNHLYFYWYRQILGQKVEFLVSFYNNEISEKSEIFDDQFSVERPDGSNFTLKIRSTKLEDSAMYFCASSEEGGTNEKLFFGSGTQLSVL.

V usage is TRBV5-3 and J usage is TRBJ2-7; D unclear. TRBV5-3 has ORF status, its function being uncertain. Trimming took 4 bases from V and 3 from J, leaving 8 bases between them. This CDR3 spans 12 amino acids. CDR3 sequence: CARSPNHYEQYF. The CDR3 DNA reads TGTGCCAGAAGCCCCAATCACTACGAGCAGTACTTC.

This clone came up once. The chain carries TRBV6-2 or TRBV6-3 and TRBJ2-4; D remains ambiguous. V was clipped by 0 bases and J by 0 bases, with 6 bases between them. The CDR3 runs 15 residues. Germline loops: CDR1 MNHEY, CDR2 SVGEGT. CDR3 residues: CASSYSNRAKNIQYF. In DNA, the CDR3 is TGTGCCAGCAGTTACTCGAACAGAGCCAAAAACATTCAGTACTTC.

The rearrangement uses TRBV12-5 and TRBJ1-4; a weak D match, TRBD1 (5 bases). This CDR3 is built from 16 residues. Germline V gives CDR1 LGHNT, CDR2 FRNRAP. The V end lost 0 bases, the J end lost 11 bases, and 19 bases lay between the germline ends. The CDR3 loop reads CASGLVWCRAKGKLFF. The CDR3 DNA follows: TGTGCTAGTGGTTTGGTATGGTGCAGGGCAAAGGGGAAACTGTTTTTT.

The chain uses TRBV5-8 and TRBJ1-2, with D uncertain. Germline V gene lookup returns CDR1 SGHTS and CDR2 YDEGEE. The ends were cut back, 3 bases at V and 4 bases at J, with 7 bases in the middle. The CDR3 has 12 residues. CDR3 sequence: CASSSYSYGYTF. The CDR3 DNA reads TGTGCCAGCAGCTCCTACAGCTATGGCTACACCTTC.

The table lists this clone with a few counts. The chain combines TRBV7-9 with TRBJ1-2, with 7 bases identical to TRBD1. From germline, CDR1 is SEHNR and CDR2 FQNEAQ (reference sequence). The CDR3 is 14 residues long. V lost 5 bases to trimming and J lost 2 bases; unmatched junction nucleotides: 5. The CDR3 DNA reads TGTGCCAGCAGCCGAGGGACAGACAACTATGGCTACACCTTC. Protein product: CASSRGTDNYGYTF.

This clone is a singleton in its sample. The rearrangement links TRBV19 to TRBJ2-1, with D possibly matching TRBD2 (5 bases). This CDR3 contains 15 residues. Germline V gene data show CDR1 as LNHDA and CDR2 as SQIVND (reference sequence). Trimming removed 3 bases at V and 4 bases at J, with 13 bases between. For the CDR3, the DNA is TGTGCCAGTAGTATTTTCGGGGATGAATACAATGAGCAGTTCTTC. Translated, it gives CASSIFGDEYNEQFF.

This clone is large in the sample. The chain recombines TRBV7-9 with TRBJ1-3; no clear D gene. This CDR3 is 14 amino acids long. Trimming pared 1 base from V and 8 bases from J, leaving 12 bases between. The germline CDR1 and CDR2 sequences are SEHNR and FQNEAQ (reference sequence). The CDR3 coding sequence is TGTGCCAGCAGCTTAGTTTCCCAGGAATACACCATATATTTT. Translated, it gives CASSLVSQEYTIYF.

This chain joins TRBV18 and TRBJ1-2, with D hard to call. Looked up from germline, CDR1 is KGHSH and CDR2 is LQKENI. The germline V and J ends were trimmed by 3 bases and 8 bases, with 16 bases remaining between them. This CDR3 spans 14 amino acids. In DNA form, the CDR3 reads TGTGCCAGCTCACCCTCGCTGGGGAGTTGGGGCTACACCTTC. Residues: CASSPSLGSWGYTF.

Only one count was recorded for this clone. CDR3 protein: CASSLDRVFGTEAFF. CDR3 sequence (DNA): TGTGCCAGCAGCTTAGATCGAGTATTCGGCACTGAAGCTTTCTTT. The chain employs TRBV11-2 and TRBJ1-1; D not resolved. CDR1 SGHAT and CDR2 FQNNGV come from the germline V gene. The CDR3 is made up of 15 amino acids. Trimming removed 0 bases at V and 4 bases at J, with 12 bases between.

The rearrangement joins TRBV7-6 to TRBJ1-3; no clear D gene. The V end lost 1 base, the J end lost 9 bases, and 4 bases lay between the germline ends. This CDR3 comprises 11 residues. The germline V gene encodes CDR1 SGHVS and CDR2 FNYEAQ. The DNA for the CDR3 is TGTGCCAGCAGCTTAGGGGTCACCATATATTTT. Its protein product is CASSLGVTIYF.

This rearrangement joins TRBV9 to TRBJ1-2, with D possibly matching TRBD1 (6 bases). V was shortened by 3 bases and J by 8 bases, with 20 bases between the two germline ends. Germline assignment: CDR1 SGDLS and CDR2 YYNGEE. The CDR3 is made up of 15 amino acids. CDR3 in amino acids: CASSGRWEGHSGYTF. The CDR3 region has the DNA TGTGCCAGCAGCGGCCGATGGGAGGGACATAGCGGCTACACCTTC.

The chain is built from TRBV12-3 or TRBV12-4 and TRBJ1-3; D is uncertain. V lost 2 bases, J lost 6 bases, and 5 bases lay in between. The CDR3 spans 12 residues. The CDR3 protein is CASSLTVNTIYF. The DNA for the CDR3 is TGTGCCAGCAGTTTAACGGTAAACACCATATATTTT.

This clone appeared once. This chain connects TRBV27 to TRBJ2-7; the D gene is possibly TRBD1 (6 bases). The CDR3 has 15 residues. In germline, CDR1 is MNHEY, CDR2 SMNVEV (reference sequence). V was trimmed by 6 bases and J by 4 bases, leaving 19 bases between them. CDR3 in DNA: TGTGCCAGCAGCTGGGGTAGGGGGTACAAGTACGAGCAGTACTTC. It yields the protein CASSWGRGYKYEQYF.

This chain joins TRBV3-1 (or the pseudogene TRBV3-2) and TRBJ2-7; TRBD2 agrees at 9 bases. The CDR3 is made up of 17 amino acids. Per the germline V gene, CDR1 is LGHDT and CDR2 is YNNKEL (reference sequence). Germline trimming cut 4 bases from V and 0 bases from J; bases unmatched to any gene: 10. The CDR3 protein is CASSPRLAGEGSYEQYF. The CDR3 nucleotides are TGTGCCAGCAGCCCTCGGTTAGCGGGGGAAGGCTCCTACGAGCAGTACTTC.

This clone is a singleton in its sample. This sequence joins TRBV5-6 and TRBJ1-1, with D possibly matching TRBD1 (5 bases). V was trimmed by 6 bases and J by 1 base, leaving 16 bases between them. The CDR3 is made up of 15 amino acids. Germline V lookup: CDR1 SGHDT, CDR2 YYEEEE. This CDR3 reads CASNPPGGRNTEAFF. CDR3 nucleotides: TGTGCCAGCAACCCCCCCGGGGGGAGGAACACTGAAGCTTTCTTT.

The V gene is TRBV11-3, the J gene TRBJ1-6; weak D call: TRBD1 (6 bases). CDR1 and CDR2 from the germline V gene are SGHNT and YENEEA. V was shortened by 1 base and J by 10 bases, with 14 bases between the two germline ends. There are 15 residues in the CDR3. The CDR3 sequence: CASSLVGRGQSPLHF. In DNA form, the CDR3 reads TGTGCCAGCAGCTTAGTCGGCAGGGGACAATCACCCCTCCACTTT.

The chain carries TRBV30 and TRBJ2-1; TRBD2 agrees at 7 bases. Looked up from germline, CDR1 is GTSNPN and CDR2 is SVGIG (reference sequence). V trimming: 0 bases; J trimming: 8 bases; junction bases outside the gene matches: 7. The CDR3 is 14 amino acids. The CDR3 protein is CAWSVGAGWDEQFF. The CDR3 DNA reads TGTGCCTGGAGTGTTGGAGCGGGGTGGGATGAGCAGTTCTTC.

The chain carries TRBV7-8 and TRBJ2-5, with 8 bases identical to TRBD1. Unmatched junction bases numbered 0, after V lost 1 base and J lost 5 bases. The CDR3 consists of 13 residues. The V gene's germline CDR1 is SGHVS and CDR2 FQNEAQ. The CDR3 sequence is CASSLGQGETQYF. In nucleotides, the CDR3 is TGTGCCAGCAGCTTAGGACAGGGGGAGACCCAGTACTTC. The entire variable domain, with the rest obtained from reference TRBV7-8 and TRBJ2-5, is as follows: GAGVSQSPRYKVAKRGQDVALRCDPISGHVSLFWYQQALGQGPEFLTYFQNEAQLDKSGLPSDRFFAERPEGSVSTLKIQRTQQEDSAVYLCASSLGQGETQYFGPGTRLLVL.

The chain recombines TRBV10-3 with TRBJ2-3, with D uncertain. V lost 4 bases to trimming and J lost 0 bases, with 11 bases between them. CDR1 is ENHRY, CDR2 SYGVKD, per germline. This CDR3 is built from 15 residues. CDR3 coding DNA: TGTGCCATCAGTGGTGGGCGTCCAAGCACAGATACGCAGTATTTT. This sequence encodes CAISGGRPSTDTQYF.

The chain uses TRBV7-8 and TRBJ1-3; D may be TRBD1 (5 bases). The CDR3 is 17 amino acids. V was trimmed by 3 bases and J by 0 bases, leaving 15 bases between them. The V gene's germline CDR1 is SGHVS and CDR2 FQNEAQ. DNA of the CDR3: TGTGCCAGCAGCTTCGATAGACAGATTGGCTCTGGAAACACCATATATTTT. It codes for CASSFDRQIGSGNTIYF.

This clone was counted a single time. This chain connects TRBV30 to TRBJ1-6; no firm D call. V was trimmed by 3 bases and J by 9 bases, leaving 12 bases between them. The germline V gene has CDR1 GTSNPN and CDR2 SVGIG (reference sequence). The CDR3 consists of 13 residues. The CDR3 loop is CAWREQVGSPLHF. In DNA form, the CDR3 reads TGTGCCTGGAGAGAACAAGTAGGTTCACCCCTCCACTTT.

This clone appeared a single time. The rearrangement joins TRBV7-3 to TRBJ2-1, with 8 bases aligning to TRBD2. V was clipped by 0 bases and J by 0 bases; unmatched bases: 10. The germline V gene encodes CDR1 SGHTA and CDR2 FQGTGA. The CDR3 is 19 amino acids. The CDR3 DNA reads TGTGCCAGCAGCTTAACCGAATTCATAGCGGGGAGCTCCTACAATGAGCAGTTCTTC. Translation gives CASSLTEFIAGSSYNEQFF.

V is TRBV7-3 and J is TRBJ2-3, with 9 bases lining up with TRBD2. The CDR3 runs to 16 residues. The germline V gene encodes CDR1 SGHTA and CDR2 FQGTGA. The V gene end was trimmed by 3 bases and the J gene end by 6 bases; junction bases not matched to a gene: 10. The CDR3 DNA is TGTGCCAGCAGCTTCGGTGCGGGGGGGCCATGGGATACGCAGTATTTT. Protein product: CASSFGAGGPWDTQYF.

The V call is TRBV5-1, the J call TRBJ1-1, with 8 bases fitting TRBD1. Per germline, CDR1 SGHRS and CDR2 YFSETQ. The J segment lost 5 bases and the V segment lost 4 bases, leaving 7 bases of the junction unmatched. The CDR3 is 14 residues long. In DNA form, the CDR3 reads TGCGCCAGCAGCCCTCGACAGGGGACGACTGAAGCTTTCTTT. Its protein product is CASSPRQGTTEAFF. Supplemented by reference TRBV5-1 and TRBJ1-1, the full variable domain reads KAGVTQTPRYLIKTRGQQVTLSCSPISGHRSVSWYQQTPGQGLQFLFEYFSETQRNKGNFPGRFSGRQFSNSRSEMNVSTLELGDSALYLCASSPRQGTTEAFFGQGTRLTVV.

The rearrangement uses TRBV27 and TRBJ1-2, with D perhaps matching TRBD1 (5 bases). Germline V lookup: CDR1 MNHEY, CDR2 SMNVEV (reference sequence). CDR3 length equals 13 residues. Trimming took 3 bases from V and 4 from J, leaving 9 bases between them. The chain's CDR3 is CASSFSRVYGYTF. The CDR3, as DNA: TGTGCCAGCAGTTTTAGCAGGGTCTATGGCTACACCTTC.